These 21 T cell receptor beta chains share one sample of origin, sequenced in a study of monozygotic twins with inflammatory bowel disease. TCRdb reprocessed the 5' RACE reads, with one entry per CDR3 protein and no DNA. With about 330,000 distinct CDR3 sequences in the sample, the ten largest clones hold 2% to 2.5%. The specimen was blood. The origin of the receptors is a human donor with ulcerative colitis or Crohn's disease, or a healthy co-twin of an affected twin (not recorded which).

The V call is TRBV30, the J call TRBJ2-1. The CDR3 sequence is 12 residues long. The germline gives CDR1 GTSNPN, CDR2 SVGIG (reference sequence). CDR3 region: CAWSDTSAEQFF. Variable domain in full (rest from reference TRBV30 and TRBJ2-1): SQTIHQWPATLVQPVGSPLSLECTVEGTSNPNLYWYRQAAGRGLQLLFYSVGIGQISSEVPQNLSASRPQDRQFILSSKKLLLSDSGFYLCAWSDTSAEQFFGPGTRLTVL.

The chain employs TRBV5-1 and TRBJ2-3; TCRdb indicates TRBD1, and absent DNA this call remains unverified. CDR3 length equals 15 residues. The V gene's germline CDR1 is SGHRS and CDR2 YFSETQ. The CDR3 loop is CASSLVKGGTDTQYF.

The genes are TRBV12-3 or TRBV12-4 and TRBJ1-1. This CDR3 has 14 amino acids. CDR3 loop: CASTLKDMNTEAFF.

The chain couples TRBV12-3 or TRBV12-4 to TRBJ2-7; TCRdb's D gene call, TRBD1, goes unchecked for lack of DNA. The CDR3 totals 14 residues. The CDR3 spells CASSLGGGPYEQYF.

CDR3 sequence reads: CASSGQSAVGGEAFF. The chain combines TRBV6-1 with TRBJ1-1; TCRdb calls TRBD1, which cannot be checked without DNA. CDR3 length: 15 residues. The V gene's germline CDR1 is MNHNS and CDR2 SASEGT.

This chain uses TRBV10-2 with TRBJ2-3; there is no DNA to check the TCRdb D call of TRBD2. CDR3 length: 14 amino acids. Germline values: CDR1 WSHSY, CDR2 SAAADI. This chain's CDR3 is CASRDSGGTDTQYF.

The gene calls are TRBV20-1 and TRBJ1-5; TCRdb indicates TRBD1, and absent DNA this call remains unverified. Germline lookup yields CDR1 DFQATT and CDR2 SNEGSKA (reference sequence). The CDR3 covers 16 residues. This CDR3 reads CSAQSPGGFGNQPQHF.

This sequence joins TRBV19 and TRBJ1-5; TCRdb gives TRBD1 as the D gene, but with no DNA this cannot be confirmed. Germline values: CDR1 LNHDA, CDR2 SQIVND (reference sequence). CDR3 length: 14 residues. CDR3 region: CASSIPGGGQPQHF.

J is TRBJ2-3 and V is TRBV20-1; TCRdb designates TRBD2, a call that cannot be tested without DNA. Germline values: CDR1 DFQATT, CDR2 SNEGSKA (reference sequence). The CDR3 is 15 residues long. The chain's CDR3 is CSARLAGGPADTQYF.

This chain joins TRBV5-1 and TRBJ1-6; the TCRdb D gene call, TRBD1, has no DNA to confirm it. Germline CDR1 is SGHRS and CDR2 is YFSETQ. The CDR3 is 13 amino acids. The CDR3: CASRGGPDSPLHF.

V gene TRBV5-4 combines with J gene TRBJ2-1; TCRdb outputs TRBD2, but without DNA this stays unchecked. The CDR3 is made up of 15 amino acids. Germline lookup yields CDR1 SGHNT and CDR2 YYREEE (reference sequence). This CDR3 reads CASSFGTSMGNEQFF.

V is TRBV7-3 and J is TRBJ2-2; TCRdb reports TRBD1, a call that lacks DNA to check it against. CDR3 length: 15 amino acids. Germline CDR1 reads SGHTA; CDR2 reads FQGTGA. CDR3 sequence reads: CASSLGPAGTGELFF.

The chain has TRBV6-2 or TRBV6-3 and TRBJ2-7; TCRdb gives TRBD1 as the D gene, but with no DNA this cannot be confirmed. The CDR3 runs to 14 residues. The germline V gene encodes CDR1 MNHEY and CDR2 SVGEGT. The CDR3 here is CASSTDSFIYEQYF.

V gene TRBV4-2 combines with J gene TRBJ2-3; TCRdb reports TRBD2, a call that lacks DNA to check it against. The CDR3 spans 18 residues. Germline V gene data show CDR1 as LGHNA and CDR2 as YNFKEQ. CDR3 amino acids: CASSQERGTSSDRGTQYF.

The chain uses TRBV28 and TRBJ2-7; TCRdb's D call, TRBD1, is unchecked because there is no DNA. Germline CDR1 reads MDHEN; CDR2 reads SYDVKM. The CDR3 spans 14 residues. The CDR3 loop is CASSIGQGNYEQYF.

The chain combines TRBV7-8 with TRBJ2-3; TCRdb indicates TRBD1, and absent DNA this call remains unverified. The CDR3 spans 17 residues. Germline V gene sequence: CDR1 SGHVS, CDR2 FQNEAQ. The CDR3 is CASSLLGRASHPDTQYF.

This rearrangement joins TRBV10-3 to TRBJ2-5; absent DNA, TCRdb's TRBD1 call cannot be checked. CDR3 size: 14 residues. Germline V gene lookup returns CDR1 ENHRY and CDR2 SYGVKD. This CDR3 reads CAISEISQGETQYF.

J is TRBJ2-3 and V is TRBV5-4; as DNA is missing, the TRBD1 call by TCRdb cannot be tested. The CDR3 totals 14 residues. Germline CDR1 reads SGHNT; CDR2 reads YYREEE (reference sequence). The CDR3 here is CASSLYGGADTQYF.

J is TRBJ2-7 and V is TRBV11-2; TCRdb's D call of TRBD1 is untestable without DNA. The CDR3 contains 16 residues. Germline V gene sequence: CDR1 SGHAT, CDR2 FQNNGV. The CDR3 here is CASSNYRDGLSYEQYF.

This chain joins TRBV5-1 and TRBJ2-2; without DNA, the TCRdb call of TRBD1 cannot be checked. The length of the CDR3 is 16 residues. Looked up from germline, CDR1 is SGHRS and CDR2 is YFSETQ. The CDR3 is CASSPLTGANTGELFF.

The V and J genes are TRBV20-1 and TRBJ2-2; TCRdb's D call, TRBD2, is unchecked because there is no DNA. The CDR3 has 14 amino acids. CDR1 and CDR2 (germline): DFQATT, SNEGSKA (reference sequence). The CDR3 sequence: CSARNVAGMGELFF.